These 2 T cell receptor beta chains share one sample of origin, sequenced in a study of cytomegalovirus exposure and HLA in healthy donors. The PCR used 60 Vbeta and 13 Jbeta primers. The assay was immunoSEQ multiplex PCR, and TCRdb's table has in-frame clones only and misses some. In the table there are around 150,000 clones, 80% of which are singletons. The sample was PBMCs. The source is a man younger than 40 in good health and CMV-seronegative.

In nucleotides, the CDR3 is TGTGCCAGCAGTTTATCGGGAGGCTCCTATAATTCACCCCTCCACTTT. It yields the protein CASSLSGGSYNSPLHF. The genes are TRBV27 and TRBJ1-6; no definite D call. CDR3 length: 16 residues. The ends were cut back, 0 bases at V and 0 bases at J, with 6 bases in the middle. CDR1 is MNHEY, CDR2 SMNVEV, per germline (reference sequence).

This clone was counted a few times. The V gene is TRBV6-1, the J gene TRBJ2-2; the D gene is possibly TRBD1 (5 bases). Per the germline V gene, CDR1 is MNHNS and CDR2 is SASEGT. V was shortened by 6 bases and J by 7 bases, with 12 bases between the two germline ends. The CDR3 extends over 13 amino acids. The CDR3 protein is CASRRSGFGELFF. The CDR3 DNA reads TGTGCCAGCAGAAGATCAGGGTTCGGGGAGCTGTTTTTT.